These 27 T cell receptor beta chains were all obtained from the same sample, sequenced in a study of blood T cells in healthy people across ages. Primers used in a second PCR of roughly 6 to 11 cycles were a sample-barcoded 5' primer and a J-beta primer mix. TCRdb re-derived calls from the 5' RACE reads in MiXCR, one entry per CDR3 protein. The sample includes about 800,000 distinct CDR3 sequences, 25% seen only once; the top ten take 3% to 4%. The same specimen was also included in a second study, on T cells of mothers and their children.

The sample taken for sequencing was blood. The receptors were gathered from a boy aged 10-17 years in good health.

There are a few counts of this clonotype. This chain links TRBV7-8 with TRBJ1-2; D call uncertain. CDR1 and CDR2 (germline): SGHVS, FQNEAQ. The ends were cut back, 0 bases at V and 5 bases at J, with 16 bases in the middle. CDR3 length: 16 amino acids. In DNA form, the CDR3 reads TGTGCCAGCAGCTTAGCCGGTCGGCCGAGCGAGTATGGCTACACCTTC. Its protein product is CASSLAGRPSEYGYTF.

V is TRBV20-1 and J is TRBJ2-6, with a possible D match to TRBD1 (6 bases). V was cut by 6 bases and J by 3 bases, with 18 bases left in between. This CDR3 comprises 16 residues. Germline V gives CDR1 DFQATT, CDR2 SNEGSKA (reference sequence). The CDR3 protein is CSADPQGPGGANVLTF. The CDR3 DNA follows: TGCAGTGCGGACCCCCAGGGGCCCGGTGGGGCCAACGTCCTGACTTTC.

This clonotype was found a few times. The chain joins TRBV12-3 or TRBV12-4 to TRBJ1-1; a possible D gene is TRBD1 (5 bases). Trimming removed 5 bases from V and 3 bases from J, with 13 bases in between. This CDR3 has 14 amino acids. This CDR3 reads CASSDGREDTEAFF. DNA of the CDR3: TGTGCCAGCAGTGACGGCAGGGAAGACACTGAAGCTTTCTTT.

The V and J genes are TRBV5-1 and TRBJ2-3, with D possibly being TRBD2 (7 bases). This CDR3 spans 17 amino acids. The V gene's germline CDR1 is SGHRS and CDR2 YFSETQ. V was clipped by 4 bases and J by 0 bases, with 18 bases between them. The CDR3 bases are TGCGCCAGCAGCCCCTCATCCGGGGGGCCTAGCACAGATACGCAGTATTTT. It codes for CASSPSSGGPSTDTQYF.

Only a few counts were recorded for this clonotype. V is TRBV5-1 and J is TRBJ2-7; D might be TRBD1 or TRBD2, each matching 5 bases. CDR1 and CDR2 (germline): SGHRS, YFSETQ. The CDR3 contains 15 residues. The ends were cut back, 3 bases at V and 0 bases at J, with 13 bases in the middle. The CDR3 nucleotides are TGCGCCAGCAGCTCGGGACGGGATTTCTCCTACGAGCAGTACTTC. This codes for CASSSGRDFSYEQYF.

This clonotype was observed a few times. The chain uses TRBV30 and TRBJ2-3; D ambiguous. The CDR3 runs 14 residues. V was trimmed by 3 bases and J by 12 bases, leaving 22 bases between them. CDR1 GTSNPN and CDR2 SVGIG come from the germline V gene (reference sequence). The DNA of the CDR3 is TGTGCCTGGAGCGGCGGCGCCTACGCAGATAAACAGTATTTT. Protein product: CAWSGGAYADKQYF.

This clonotype has just a few counts. The chain links TRBV6-5 to TRBJ2-7, with D unclear. The V end lost 5 bases, the J end lost 2 bases, and 7 bases lay between the germline ends. The CDR3 is 12 residues long. CDR1 and CDR2 from the germline V gene are MNHEY and SVGAGI. This CDR3 reads CASSQNTYEQYF. The CDR3 DNA follows: TGTGCCAGCAGTCAGAACACCTACGAGCAGTACTTC.

V and J are TRBV6-6 and TRBJ1-4; 9 bases are a match to TRBD1. Trimming removed 2 bases from V and 7 bases from J; junction bases left unmatched: 5. The CDR3 extends over 15 amino acids. Per the germline V gene, CDR1 is MNHNY and CDR2 is SVGAGI (reference sequence). CDR3 DNA sequence: TGTGCCAGCAGTTACCTCGGGACAGGGCGTGAAAAACTGTTTTTT. Translated, it gives CASSYLGTGREKLFF.

J is TRBJ2-2 and V is TRBV20-1; 7 bases agree with TRBD2. The V gene's germline CDR1 is DFQATT and CDR2 SNEGSKA (reference sequence). Germline trimming cut 2 bases from V and 0 bases from J; bases unmatched to any gene: 15. CDR3 size: 19 residues. The CDR3 DNA follows: TGCAGTGCTAGACACCACTGGGGGGAGGGACTCGCGAACACCGGGGAGCTGTTTTTT. Its protein product is CSARHHWGEGLANTGELFF.

Comment on this clonotype: The CDR3 does not end in the conserved phenylalanine or tryptophan, so this is likely a read error. V gene TRBV6-5 combines with J gene TRBJ2-3, with a weak D call TRBD1 (5 bases). Trimming cost V 7 bases and J 1 base, with 9 bases left between them. The CDR3 has 13 amino acids. The germline V gene has CDR1 MNHEY and CDR2 SVGAGI. The CDR3 region is CASIQAGTDTQYL. CDR3 in DNA: TGTGCCAGCATACAGGCAGGCACAGATACGCAGTATCTT.

This clonotype has a handful of counts. This chain connects TRBV4-1 to TRBJ2-5; D is possibly TRBD1 (6 bases). The tail of the sequence fits TRBJ2-1 better, so the J call may be wrong. CDR3 length equals 21 residues. CDR1 and CDR2 from the germline V gene are MGHRA and YSYEKL. For the CDR3, the DNA is TGCGCCAGCAGCCAAGAGAATTTGGGGGTCGGAAACAGGGACCTCTACAATGAGCAGTTCTTC. As protein: CASSQENLGVGNRDLYNEQFF.

The V gene is TRBV2, the J gene TRBJ2-1; TRBD1 or TRBD2 may be the D gene (6 bases each). The CDR3 sequence is 14 residues long. Per the germline V gene, CDR1 is SNHLY and CDR2 is FYNNEI. Trimming left V 8 bases short and J 7 bases short, with 18 bases between. The DNA of the CDR3 is TGTGCCAGCCAGAAGGGGGGCCGGTTAAATGAGCAGTTCTTC. It codes for CASQKGGRLNEQFF. Based on the CDR3 plus reference TRBV2 and TRBJ2-1, the full variable domain is EPEVTQTPSHQVTQMGQEVILRCVPISNHLYFYWYRQILGQKVEFLVSFYNNEISEKSEIFDDQFSVERPDGSNFTLKIRSTKLEDSAMYFCASQKGGRLNEQFFGPGTRLTVL.

This sequence joins TRBV12-3 or TRBV12-4 and TRBJ2-3; D not resolved. Between the trimmed V and J ends, which lost 3 bases and 2 bases, there was a span of 12 bases. The CDR3 has 15 amino acids. The CDR3: CASSFYRPTTDTQYF. In DNA form, the CDR3 reads TGTGCCAGCAGTTTCTACCGACCCACCACAGATACGCAGTATTTT.

This clonotype showed up just once. One junction end disagrees with the germline gene, perhaps due to a read error. This sequence joins TRBV9 and TRBJ2-7, with 9 bases aligning to TRBD1. Germline V CDR1 and CDR2: SGDLS, YYNGEE. The CDR3 extends over 16 amino acids. The CDR3 DNA is TGTGTCAGCAGTGCCAAGGTGGGGACAGGGTCCCACGAGCAGTACTTC. Translation gives CVSSAKVGTGSHEQYF.

This clonotype was seen only a few times. The rearrangement links TRBV7-8 to TRBJ2-1; D not resolved. V was clipped by 5 bases and J by 0 bases, with 11 bases between them. There are 15 residues in the CDR3. Germline values: CDR1 SGHVS, CDR2 FQNEAQ. CDR3 coding DNA: TGTGCCAGCAGCCCGGACCGACTCTCCTACAATGAGCAGTTCTTC. Protein sequence: CASSPDRLSYNEQFF.

This clonotype has only a few counts. The CDR3 DNA follows: TGTGCCAGCAGCCAAGACGGTCGGTCATATGGCTACACCTTC. Residues: CASSQDGRSYGYTF. The V and J genes are TRBV3-1 and TRBJ1-2; D call uncertain. The CDR3 runs to 14 residues. Germline CDR1 and CDR2: LGHDT and YNNKEL (reference sequence). The V gene lost 0 bases and the J gene lost 5 bases, with 10 bases spanning the gap.

This clonotype was seen only a few times. This sequence joins TRBV11-2 and TRBJ2-7; 13 bases map to TRBD2. CDR3 size: 16 residues. V lost 5 bases, J lost 2 bases, and 6 bases stayed unmatched. Germline V lookup: CDR1 SGHAT, CDR2 FQNNGV. The DNA of the CDR3 is TGTGCCAGCAGCGCCTTACTAGCGGGGGGGCCCTACGAGCAGTACTTC. Residues: CASSALLAGGPYEQYF.

V gene TRBV7-2 combines with J gene TRBJ2-7, with TRBD2 as a possible D gene (5 bases). The CDR3 extends over 16 amino acids. Germline V gene sequence: CDR1 SGHTA, CDR2 FQGNSA. Trimming cost V 5 bases and J 2 bases, with 19 bases left between them. The CDR3 reads CASSRYSVSTPYEQYF. The CDR3 bases are TGTGCCAGCAGCCGTTATAGCGTATCGACCCCCTACGAGCAGTACTTC.

The chain links TRBV18 to TRBJ2-5; the match to TRBD1 covers 11 bases. The CDR3 totals 16 residues. Germline lookup yields CDR1 KGHSH and CDR2 LQKENI. Losses at the gene ends were 4 bases for V and 1 base for J; bases not matched to a gene: 5. In DNA, the CDR3 is TGTGCCAGCTCACGTCCCGGGACAGGGGGCCAAGAGACCCAGTACTTC. Translation: CASSRPGTGGQETQYF.

This clonotype was observed a handful of times. The rearrangement joins TRBV11-1 to TRBJ2-1; 7 bases are a match to TRBD1. Trimming took 5 bases from V and 3 from J; bases not matched to a gene: 7. The germline V gene encodes CDR1 SGHAT and CDR2 FQDESV (reference sequence). CDR3 length equals 15 residues. CDR3 DNA: TGTGCCAGCAGCGACCGGGACAGTGACTACAATGAGCAGTTCTTC. It is translated as CASSDRDSDYNEQFF. The whole variable domain, filled in from reference TRBV11-1 and TRBJ2-1, reads EAEVAQSPRYKITEKSQAVAFWCDPISGHATLYWYRQILGQGPELLVQFQDESVVDDSQLPKDRFSAERLKGVDSTLKIQPAELGDSAMYLCASSDRDSDYNEQFFGPGTRLTVL.

In this sample, this clonotype turned up many times. The chain is built from TRBV20-1 and TRBJ2-6, with D maybe TRBD1 (6 bases). From germline, CDR1 is DFQATT and CDR2 SNEGSKA (reference sequence). V lost 6 bases, J lost 2 bases, and 11 bases lay in between. This CDR3 contains 14 residues. CDR3 protein: CSADYRAGANVLTF. For the CDR3, the DNA is TGCAGTGCCGATTACAGGGCTGGGGCCAACGTCCTGACTTTC.

This clonotype was counted between two and nine times. The chain couples TRBV4-3 to TRBJ2-5, with D possibly TRBD2 on 6 matching bases. The end of the DNA is better explained by TRBJ2-7, so the J call may be wrong. The germline V gene has CDR1 LGHNA and CDR2 YSLEER. CDR3 length: 14 amino acids. CDR3 sequence: CASSQDGGDYEQYF. Written as DNA, the CDR3 is TGCGCCAGCAGCCAAGACGGAGGGGACTACGAGCAGTACTTC.

The rearrangement joins TRBV28 to TRBJ1-5; D call uncertain. CDR1 is MDHEN, CDR2 SYDVKM, per germline. Trimming removed 6 bases from V and 4 bases from J, with 16 bases in between. This CDR3 has 15 residues. For the CDR3, the DNA is TGTGCCAGCAGCCCAAGCGGGCCCTCTAATCAGCCCCAGCATTTT. It codes for CASSPSGPSNQPQHF. Drawing the rest from reference TRBV28 and TRBJ1-5, the complete variable domain is DVKVTQSSRYLVKRTGEKVFLECVQDMDHENMFWYRQDPGLGLRLIYFSYDVKMKEKGDIPEGYSVSREKKERFSLILESASTNQTSMYLCASSPSGPSNQPQHFGDGTRLSIL.

The V call is TRBV10-3, the J call TRBJ2-3; a possible D gene is TRBD1 (5 bases). The germline V gene has CDR1 ENHRY and CDR2 SYGVKD. The V and J ends lost 5 bases and 1 base respectively, with 13 bases between them. The CDR3 has 15 amino acids. CDR3 sequence (DNA): TGTGCCATCAGTCCCGGCCAGGGTCGCACAGATACGCAGTATTTT. This gives the protein CAISPGQGRTDTQYF.

Comment on this clonotype: Germline is not matched at one junction end, which may reflect a read error. The rearrangement joins TRBV27 to TRBJ1-4, with D maybe TRBD1 (5 bases). This CDR3 comprises 13 residues. Germline V gives CDR1 MNHEY, CDR2 SMNVEV (reference sequence). The CDR3 nucleotides read TGTGCCAGCAGTTTTCAGGGTGGTGAAGAACTGTTTTTT. It encodes CASSFQGGEELFF.

The V and J genes are TRBV4-3 and TRBJ1-2, with D tentatively TRBD1 (6 bases). In germline, CDR1 is LGHNA, CDR2 YSLEER. The V gene lost 1 base and the J gene lost 3 bases, with 12 bases spanning the gap. The CDR3 runs 15 residues. The CDR3 spells CASSQGVGQYYGYTF. The DNA for the CDR3 is TGCGCCAGCAGCCAAGGCGTTGGACAGTACTATGGCTACACCTTC.

The J gene is TRBJ2-3, the V gene TRBV29-1, with D possibly being TRBD1 (5 bases). The CDR3 runs to 12 residues. Germline lookup yields CDR1 SQVTM and CDR2 ANQGSEA. Trimming removed 5 bases from V and 5 bases from J, with 11 bases in between. CDR3 in amino acids: CSVSQGVDTQYF. The CDR3 nucleotides are TGCAGCGTTTCCCAGGGTGTAGATACGCAGTATTTT.